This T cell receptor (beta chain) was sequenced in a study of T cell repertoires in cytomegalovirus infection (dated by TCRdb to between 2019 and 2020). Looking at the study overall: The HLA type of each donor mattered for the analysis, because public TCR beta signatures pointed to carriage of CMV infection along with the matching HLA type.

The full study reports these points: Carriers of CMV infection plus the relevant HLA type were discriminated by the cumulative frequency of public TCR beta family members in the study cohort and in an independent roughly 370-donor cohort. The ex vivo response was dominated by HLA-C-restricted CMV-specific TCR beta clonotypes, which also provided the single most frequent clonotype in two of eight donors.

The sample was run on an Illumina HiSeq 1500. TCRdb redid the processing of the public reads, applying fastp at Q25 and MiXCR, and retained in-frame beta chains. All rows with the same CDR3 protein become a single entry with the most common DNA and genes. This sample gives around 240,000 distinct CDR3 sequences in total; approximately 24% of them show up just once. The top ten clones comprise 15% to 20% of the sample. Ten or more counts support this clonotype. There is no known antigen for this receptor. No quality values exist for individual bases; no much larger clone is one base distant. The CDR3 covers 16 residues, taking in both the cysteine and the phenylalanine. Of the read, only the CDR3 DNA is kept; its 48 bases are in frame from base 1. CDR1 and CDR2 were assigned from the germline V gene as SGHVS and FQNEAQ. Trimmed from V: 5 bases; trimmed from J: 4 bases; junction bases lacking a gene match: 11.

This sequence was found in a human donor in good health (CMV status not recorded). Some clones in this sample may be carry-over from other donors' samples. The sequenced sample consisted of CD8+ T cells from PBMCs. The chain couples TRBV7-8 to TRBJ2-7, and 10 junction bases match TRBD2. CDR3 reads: CASSGGELAGEYEQYF. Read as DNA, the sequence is TGTGCCAGCAGCGGGGGAGAGCTAGCGGGGGAGTACGAGCAGTACTTC.